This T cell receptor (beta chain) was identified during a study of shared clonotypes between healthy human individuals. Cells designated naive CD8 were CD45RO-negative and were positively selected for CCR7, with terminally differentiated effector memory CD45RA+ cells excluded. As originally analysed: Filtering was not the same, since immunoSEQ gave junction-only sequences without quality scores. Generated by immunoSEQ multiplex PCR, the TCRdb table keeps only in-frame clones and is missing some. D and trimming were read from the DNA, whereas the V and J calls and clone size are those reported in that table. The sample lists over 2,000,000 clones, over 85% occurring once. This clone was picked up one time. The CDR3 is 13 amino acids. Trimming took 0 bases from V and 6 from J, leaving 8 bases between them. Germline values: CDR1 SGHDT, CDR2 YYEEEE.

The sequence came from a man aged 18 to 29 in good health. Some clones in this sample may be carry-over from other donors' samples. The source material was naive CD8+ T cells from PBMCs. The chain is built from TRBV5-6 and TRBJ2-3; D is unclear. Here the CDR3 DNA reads TGTGCCAGCAGCTTGGGGAATAGGGATACGCAGTATTTT. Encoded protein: CASSLGNRDTQYF.